The rows below give T cell receptor beta chains drawn from one sample of a study of long-term antiretroviral therapy in people with HIV. The repertoire was sequenced with immunoSEQ multiplex PCR; TCRdb's copy has only in-frame clones and lacks some. The table records 36,000 or so clones, around 79% of them present only once. Sample: unsorted PBMCs, taken 0.6 years after starting antiretroviral therapy. All receptors derive from a man aged 18 to 30 with HIV. CDR3s include the opening cysteine and the closing phenylalanine or tryptophan. Fields, in order: J gene, V gene, clone size, D gene, CDR3 DNA, CDR3 protein. A D gene is named only where the DNA matches it firmly. Size is stated for part of the rows, as once, few or many counts, or as a class when the clone is expanded.

TRBJ2-7	TRBV9	-	TRBD2	TGTGCCAGCAGCTCGGGGGGGGCAGGGGAGCAGTACTTC	CASSSGGAGEQYF
TRBJ2-2	TRBV30	-	-	TGTGCCTGGATGGTCCGCGGACACACCGGGGAGCTGTTTTTT	CAWMVRGHTGELFF
TRBJ2-7	TRBV4-1	-	-	TGCGCCAGCAGCCCCGGCCCGACCTACGAGCAGTACTTC	CASSPGPTYEQYF
TRBJ1-5	TRBV6-1	-	TRBD1	TGTGCCAGCGGGACAGGGGGAAATCAGCCCCAGCATTTT	CASGTGGNQPQHF
TRBJ1-5	TRBV21-1	few	-	TGTGCCATCAATGACCGGGACAGGGTGCTCAATTTTTTTCAGCCCCAGCATTTT	CAINDRDRVLNFFQPQHF
TRBJ2-1	TRBV27	-	TRBD1	TGTGCCAGCAGTTTTCAGGGGGCGGCCTACAATGAGCAGTTCTTC	CASSFQGAAYNEQFF
TRBJ2-7	TRBV28	-	-	TGTGCCACAGGGACACCTTATGACTACGAGCAGTACTTC	CATGTPYDYEQYF
TRBJ2-7	TRBV9	few	-	TGTGCCAGCAGCGTAGAGTGGGAGGAGCAGTACTTC	CASSVEWEEQYF
TRBJ1-1	TRBV2	-	-	TGTGCCAGCCGTCGTATGAACACTGAAGCTTTCTTT	CASRRMNTEAFF
TRBJ2-7	TRBV5-6	few	TRBD2	TGTGCCAGCAGCTTAGGACTAGCCGACCTCTCATACGAGCAGTACTTC	CASSLGLADLSYEQYF
TRBJ2-2	TRBV28	-	-	TGTGCCAGCAGTTTCGGTGGGAACACCGGGGAGCTGTTTTTT	CASSFGGNTGELFF
TRBJ2-3	TRBV28	-	TRBD2	TGTGCCAGCAGCCCTACCCTCGGACTAGCGGATAGCACAGATACGCAGTATTTT	CASSPTLGLADSTDTQYF
TRBJ1-5	TRBV6-6	-	TRBD1	TGTGCCAGCAGTTCCCAGGCAGGGGGCTCTCAGCCCCAGCATTTT	CASSSQAGGSQPQHF
TRBJ1-5	TRBV19	-	-	TGTGCCAGTAGTAGGACACCTGGGGGGCCCCAGCATTTT	CASSRTPGGPQHF
TRBJ2-7	TRBV28	-	-	TGTGCCAGCAGTTTATACGACAGGTCCTACGAGCAGTACTTC	CASSLYDRSYEQYF
TRBJ2-5	TRBV5-6	-	-	TGTGCCAGCAGCTTGGGAGGGGGCGCGGGGAAGACCCAGTACTTC	CASSLGGGAGKTQYF
TRBJ1-3	TRBV28	once	-	TGTGCCAGCAGTTTGGAGACTCCGGGTGGGGAAGGAAACACCATATATTTT	CASSLETPGGEGNTIYF
TRBJ2-7	TRBV7-8	few	-	TGTGCCAGCAGCCCCCGGCAGGTCCATTTATCCCACGAGCAGTACTTC	CASSPRQVHLSHEQYF
TRBJ2-2	TRBV7-8	-	-	TGTGCCAGCATGAGACGGGCTACCTCGAACACCGGGGAGCTGTTTTTT	CASMRRATSNTGELFF
TRBJ2-7	TRBV18	-	-	TGTGCCAGCTCACCACGAGGCTACGAGCAGTACTTC	CASSPRGYEQYF
TRBJ2-1	TRBV7-8	-	TRBD2	TGTGCCAGCAGCTTAGGGCTTTGGGGACTAGCGGGAGACGAGCAGTTCTTC	CASSLGLWGLAGDEQFF
TRBJ2-5	TRBV5-1	-	-	TGCGCCAGCAGCATCCAGGGTGGTGGAGAGACCCAGTACTTC	CASSIQGGGETQYF
TRBJ2-7	TRBV19	-	-	TGTGCCAGTAGTATAGTGGTCGGACGCGAGCAGTACTTC	CASSIVVGREQYF
TRBJ2-7	TRBV5-1	-	-	TGCGCCAGCAGCTTGGTGACTGGAGCCGAGCAGTACTTC	CASSLVTGAEQYF
TRBJ2-1	TRBV6-5	-	TRBD2	TGTGCCAGCAGGCGGGGACTAGCAACGCATGAGCAGTTCTTC	CASRRGLATHEQFF
TRBJ2-1	TRBV2	-	-	TGTGCCAGCAGTGAACTTGCCCGAGAGCAGTTCTTC	CASSELAREQFF
TRBJ2-3	TRBV15	-	TRBD1	TGTGCCACCAGCACCCGGACAGGAGATAATACGCAGTATTTT	CATSTRTGDNTQYF
TRBJ2-2	TRBV6-1	-	-	TGTGCCAGCAGTGACCCAGGGTTTGGCACCGGGGAGCTGTTTTTT	CASSDPGFGTGELFF
TRBJ1-2	TRBV10-3	-	-	TGTGCCATCAGCCCAGTTACAGGCGGGAACTATGGCTACACCTTC	CAISPVTGGNYGYTF
TRBJ2-7	TRBV9	-	-	TGTGCCAGCAGCCCAACAGGGCGGAGAGAGGAGCAGTACTTC	CASSPTGRREEQYF
TRBJ2-1	TRBV4-3	-	TRBD1	TGCGCCAGCAGCCCGGACAGGGTCACCTACAATGAGCAGTTCTTC	CASSPDRVTYNEQFF
TRBJ2-1	TRBV29-1	-	TRBD2	TGCAGCGTCGCCCCAGCGGGAGTAAGTGAGCAGTTCTTC	CSVAPAGVSEQFF
TRBJ1-2	TRBV29-1	-	-	TGCAGCGTTGAAACACGGCTTTGGGGTGGCAGGACTAATGGCTACACCTTC	CSVETRLWGGRTNGYTF
TRBJ1-1	TRBV18	-	-	TGTGCCAGCGCTGAGGGGGGGAACACTGAAGCTTTCTTT	CASAEGGNTEAFF
TRBJ2-1	TRBV7-6	-	TRBD2	TGTGCCAGCAGCCCGAGACTAGCCGGGGGGAATGAGCAGTTCTTC	CASSPRLAGGNEQFF
TRBJ2-7	TRBV6-5	-	-	TGTGCCAGCACCTCCCGCGATAGCTCCTACGAGCAGTACTTC	CASTSRDSSYEQYF
TRBJ1-1	TRBV5-1	-	-	TGCGCCAGCAGCTTGGCTACCGTGGGGGCGGATGAAGCTTTCTTT	CASSLATVGADEAFF
TRBJ2-2	TRBV5-5	-	TRBD1	TGTGCCAGCAGCTTTGGGACAGGGGAGTACACCGGGGAGCTGTTTTTT	CASSFGTGEYTGELFF
TRBJ2-7	TRBV6-5	few	-	TGTGCCAGCAGGCTCAGGGAATCCTACGAGCAGTACTTC	CASRLRESYEQYF
TRBJ1-2	TRBV5-5	-	-	TGTGCCAGCAGCCAACGGGGAGCCGCAAACTATGGCTACACCTTC	CASSQRGAANYGYTF
TRBJ1-5	TRBV7-2	medium-sized	-	TGTGCCAGCAGCTTGGGTCTCGATAATCAGCCCCAGCATTTT	CASSLGLDNQPQHF
TRBJ2-7	TRBV15	-	-	TGTGCCACCAGCAGTGACCCGTTTACCGAGCAGTACTTC	CATSSDPFTEQYF